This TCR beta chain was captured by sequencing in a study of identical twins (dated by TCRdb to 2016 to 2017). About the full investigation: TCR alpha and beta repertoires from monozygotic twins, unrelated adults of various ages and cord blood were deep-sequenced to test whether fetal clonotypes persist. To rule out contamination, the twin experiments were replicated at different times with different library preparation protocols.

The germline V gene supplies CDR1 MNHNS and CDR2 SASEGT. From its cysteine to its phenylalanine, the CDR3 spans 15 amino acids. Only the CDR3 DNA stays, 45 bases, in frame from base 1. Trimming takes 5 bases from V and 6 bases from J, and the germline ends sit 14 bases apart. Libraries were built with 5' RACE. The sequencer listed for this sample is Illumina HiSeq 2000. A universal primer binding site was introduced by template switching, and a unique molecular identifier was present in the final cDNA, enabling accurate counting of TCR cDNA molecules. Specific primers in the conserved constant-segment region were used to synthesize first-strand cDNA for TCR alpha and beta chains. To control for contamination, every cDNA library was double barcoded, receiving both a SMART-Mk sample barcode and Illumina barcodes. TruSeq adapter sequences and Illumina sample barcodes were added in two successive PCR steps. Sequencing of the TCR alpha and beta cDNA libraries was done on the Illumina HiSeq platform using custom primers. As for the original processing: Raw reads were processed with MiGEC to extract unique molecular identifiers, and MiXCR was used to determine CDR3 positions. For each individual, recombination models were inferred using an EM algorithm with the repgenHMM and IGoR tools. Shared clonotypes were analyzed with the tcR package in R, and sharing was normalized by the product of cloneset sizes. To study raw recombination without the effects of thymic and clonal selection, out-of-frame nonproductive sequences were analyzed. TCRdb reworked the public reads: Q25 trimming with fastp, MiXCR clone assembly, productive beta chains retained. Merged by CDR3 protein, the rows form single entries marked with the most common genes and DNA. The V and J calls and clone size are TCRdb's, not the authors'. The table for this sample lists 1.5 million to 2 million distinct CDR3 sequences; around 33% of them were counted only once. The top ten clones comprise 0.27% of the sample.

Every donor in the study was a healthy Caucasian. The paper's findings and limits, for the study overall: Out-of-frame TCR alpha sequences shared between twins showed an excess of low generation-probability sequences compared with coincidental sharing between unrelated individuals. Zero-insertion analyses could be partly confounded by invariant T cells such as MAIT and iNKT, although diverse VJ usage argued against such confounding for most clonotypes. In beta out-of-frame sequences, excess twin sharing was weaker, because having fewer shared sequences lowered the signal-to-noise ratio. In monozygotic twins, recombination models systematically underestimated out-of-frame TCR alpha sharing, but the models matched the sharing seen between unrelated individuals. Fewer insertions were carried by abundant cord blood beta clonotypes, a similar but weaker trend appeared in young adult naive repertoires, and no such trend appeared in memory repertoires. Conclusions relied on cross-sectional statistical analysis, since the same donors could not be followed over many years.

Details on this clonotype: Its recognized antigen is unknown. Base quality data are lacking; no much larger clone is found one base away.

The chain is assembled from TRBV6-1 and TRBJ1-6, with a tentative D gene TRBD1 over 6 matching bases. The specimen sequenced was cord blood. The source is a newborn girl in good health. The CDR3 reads CASSQSGQPNSPLHF. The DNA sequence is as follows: TGTGCCAGCAGTCAGTCGGGACAACCTAATTCACCCCTCCACTTT.